This passage covers 14 T cell receptor beta chains from one sample sequenced in a study of beta chain features in type 1 diabetes. Study conclusions and caveats: When Type 1 diabetes patients were examined, their TCRB CDR3s proved moderately but significantly shorter in all four CD4+ subsets.

Which antigens these TCRs recognize remains unknown. Isolated RNA was reverse transcribed in full, so expressed TCRB transcripts were sequenced. Assay used: immunoSEQ multiplex PCR; TCRdb lists only in-frame clones, some missing. The table records hundreds of thousands of clones, 15% of them present only once. The sequenced material came from naive CD4+ T cells from blood. These receptors were taken from a man younger than 30 with type 1 diabetes.

Concerning this clone itself: This same CDR3 is encoded by further DNA sequences in the sample. The chain couples TRBV28 to TRBJ2-7, with D possibly being TRBD2 (6 bases). Trimming shortened V by 1 base and J by 6 bases, and 10 bases separated the two germline ends. This CDR3 is built from 13 residues. Germline assignment: CDR1 MDHEN and CDR2 SYDVKM. The DNA for the CDR3 is TGTGCCAGCAGTTTATCCCCCGGGGGCGAGCAGTACTTC. Translating it yields CASSLSPGGEQYF.

This chain links TRBV11-2 with TRBJ2-7; 10 positions match TRBD1. This CDR3 region has 15 residues. V dropped 5 bases and J dropped 6; count of bases not matched to a gene: 10. Germline-derived CDR1 and CDR2 are SGHAT and FQNNGV. Written as DNA, the CDR3 is TGTGCCAGCAGCAAACCCGGGACAGGGGTTCTCGAGCAGTACTTC. This codes for CASSKPGTGVLEQYF.

This clone was recorded a few times. The J gene is TRBJ2-5, the V gene TRBV12-5; 9 nucleotides align to TRBD2. The germline CDR1 and CDR2 sequences are LGHNT and FRNRAP. Germline trimming cut 0 bases from V and 1 base from J; bases unmatched to any gene: 3. CDR3 length equals 16 residues. The CDR3 protein is CASGLVSGGVQETQYF. As DNA, the CDR3 is TGTGCTAGTGGTTTGGTTAGCGGGGGAGTCCAAGAGACCCAGTACTTC.

There are a few counts of this clone. V is TRBV5-1 and J is TRBJ1-3; a weak D match, TRBD1 (6 bases). The V end was cut by 0 bases, the J end by 2 bases, with 12 bases between. Germline V gene sequence: CDR1 SGHRS, CDR2 YFSETQ. The length of the CDR3 is 16 residues. CDR3 loop: CASSLDDRWTGNTIYF. In nucleotides, the CDR3 is TGCGCCAGCAGCTTGGATGACAGGTGGACTGGAAACACCATATATTTT.

For the CDR3, the DNA is TGTGCCAGCAGCCGGACTAGCGGAGGTACGCAGTATTTT. Its translation: CASSRTSGGTQYF. V and J are TRBV6-5 and TRBJ2-3; 10 positions match TRBD2. This CDR3 has 13 amino acids. Germline CDR1 MNHEY, CDR2 SVGAGI. The trim removed 6 bases at V and 8 bases at J, leaving 5 bases unmatched.

This clone was seen only a few times. This chain links TRBV30 with TRBJ1-3; D remains ambiguous. V was trimmed by 0 bases and J by 0 bases, leaving 9 bases between them. From germline, CDR1 is GTSNPN and CDR2 SVGIG (reference sequence). This CDR3 has 15 amino acids. The CDR3 spells CAWSVGTASGNTIYF. The CDR3 DNA sequence: TGTGCCTGGAGTGTAGGAACAGCCTCTGGAAACACCATATATTTT.

This clone was picked up a small number of times. The V call is TRBV28, the J call TRBJ2-7; 8 nucleotides align to TRBD1. Per the germline V gene, CDR1 is MDHEN and CDR2 is SYDVKM. V shed 3 bases and J 3 bases; nucleotides not matched to a gene: 7. There are 15 residues in the CDR3. Written as DNA, the CDR3 is TGTGCCAGCAGTTTGAGGCCGGGACAGGTCTACGAGCAGTACTTC. Its translation is CASSLRPGQVYEQYF.

This clone was seen a few times. The V gene is TRBV14, the J gene TRBJ1-2; TRBD1 might be the D (5 bases). The CDR3 contains 14 residues. Germline lookup yields CDR1 SGHDN and CDR2 FVKESK. V gave up 5 bases and J gave up 0 bases, with 10 bases separating them. Here the CDR3 reads CASSLAGTNYGYTF. As DNA, the CDR3 is TGTGCCAGCAGCTTGGCAGGGACTAACTATGGCTACACCTTC.

The chain carries TRBV18 and TRBJ2-3; a weak D match, TRBD2 (5 bases). This CDR3 is built from 14 residues. Per germline, CDR1 KGHSH and CDR2 LQKENI. V shed 3 bases and J shed 1 base, with 8 bases lying between them. CDR3 nucleotides: TGTGCCAGCTCACCGGCAGCGGGCACAGATACGCAGTATTTT. It specifies CASSPAAGTDTQYF.

The chain has TRBV19 and TRBJ2-7; the D gene is possibly TRBD2 (5 bases). Between the trimmed V and J ends, which lost 3 bases and 3 bases, there was a span of 24 bases. Germline V gives CDR1 LNHDA, CDR2 SQIVND (reference sequence). The CDR3 sequence is 18 residues long. CDR3 nucleotides: TGTGCCAGTAGTATTGAGTTGGGAGATCCCCGGCGTCACTACGAGCAGTACTTC. This sequence encodes CASSIELGDPRRHYEQYF.

The V and J genes are TRBV7-2 and TRBJ2-7; no definite D call. The CDR3 consists of 15 residues. The germline CDR1 and CDR2 sequences are SGHTA and FQGNSA. Trimming stripped 5 bases from V and 2 bases from J, with 16 bases between. The CDR3 sequence is CASSLQKDLTYEQYF. The CDR3 DNA follows: TGTGCCAGCAGCCTCCAAAAAGACTTAACCTACGAGCAGTACTTC.

The chain employs TRBV6-5 and TRBJ1-1, with 9 nucleotides matching TRBD1. The V segment lost 4 bases and the J segment 1 base; nucleotides outside the gene matches: 7. The CDR3 length is 16 residues. Germline CDR1 is MNHEY and CDR2 is SVGAGI. The CDR3, as DNA: TGTGCCAGCAGTTCCTGGACAGGGGCCCGGAACACTGAAGCTTTCTTT. It codes for CASSSWTGARNTEAFF.

This clone was counted a few times. This sequence joins TRBV30 and TRBJ2-7; weak D call: TRBD1 (5 bases). This CDR3 has 13 residues. Germline CDR1 is GTSNPN and CDR2 is SVGIG (reference sequence). The germline V and J ends were trimmed by 3 bases and 1 base, with 10 bases remaining between them. The CDR3 sequence: CAWSPTVSYEQYF. The CDR3 DNA reads TGTGCCTGGAGCCCGACAGTATCCTACGAGCAGTACTTC. The full variable domain, completed using reference TRBV30 and TRBJ2-7, is SQTIHQWPATLVQPVGSPLSLECTVEGTSNPNLYWYRQAAGRGLQLLFYSVGIGQISSEVPQNLSASRPQDRQFILSSKKLLLSDSGFYLCAWSPTVSYEQYFGPGTRLTVT.

The rearrangement uses TRBV28 and TRBJ1-6; D is unresolved. Trimming removed 2 bases from V and 7 bases from J, with 9 bases in between. This CDR3 has 14 residues. Germline CDR1 reads MDHEN; CDR2 reads SYDVKM. The CDR3 sequence: CASSLSISNSPLHF. The CDR3 DNA follows: TGTGCCAGCAGTTTAAGCATATCGAATTCACCCCTCCACTTT.